This T cell receptor (beta chain) comes out of a study of beta chain features in type 1 diabetes. This clone was detected only a few times. The target antigen is unknown. Notes on the study in general: Insertion counts at VDJ junctions were lower in type 1 diabetes patients, who also showed more deletions there. For patients, the naive, central memory and Treg TCRB repertoires appeared more alike than for healthy donors. In every one of the four CD4+ subsets, TCRB CDR3s were moderately but significantly shorter in Type 1 diabetes patients.

The authors sorted CD4+ naive, central memory, regulatory and stem cell-like memory cells via CD45RO/CCR7/CD25/CD127/CD95/CD27. Purity (above 95%) was reached by all sorted populations. The CDR3 extends over 15 amino acids. CDR1 is MGHDK and CDR2 is SYGVNS in the germline V gene. V gave up 3 bases and J gave up 5 bases; unmatched junction bases: 4. Reverse transcription of all isolated RNA meant that expressed TCRB transcripts were sequenced. Repertoires were generated with immunoSEQ multiplex PCR, while TCRdb's copy carries only in-frame clones and drops some. This sample yields more than 250,000 clones, of which 14% are seen a single time; 0.017% belongs to the top ten.

Sequencing input: naive CD4+ T cells from blood. The TCR was taken from a young man with type 1 diabetes. The rearrangement uses TRBV25-1 and TRBJ2-1; 10 bases map to TRBD1. The CDR3 region is CASSDPGQGNNEQFF. The CDR3 coding sequence is TGTGCCAGCAGTGACCCGGGACAGGGGAACAATGAGCAGTTCTTC.